Described below is a single T cell receptor beta chain sequence and its context. Its antigen remains unknown. The data belong to a study of blood T cells in healthy people across ages. Study outcomes and limitations: In long-lived donors, naive CD4+ cell counts and diversity exceeded those of aged donors.

Germline V gives CDR1 MNHEY, CDR2 SVGEGT. The CDR3 is 11 amino acids. Trimming stripped 6 bases from V and 11 bases from J, with 13 bases between. Donors ranged from roughly 6 to 90 years old and were healthy Caucasians in Russia. A J-beta primer mix and a sample-barcoded 5' primer were used in a second PCR of roughly 6 to 11 cycles. TCRdb used MiXCR to reprocess the 5' RACE reads, holding one entry per CDR3 protein. This sample has roughly 2 million distinct CDR3 sequences, with 40% to 55% found just once. The clonotype was recovered from a woman between 40 and 55 years old in good health. The V call is TRBV6-2 or TRBV6-3, the J call TRBJ1-1; perhaps TRBD1 as D (5 bases). Source material: blood. CDR3 DNA: TGTGCCAGCAGCCGATCGACAGACGCTTTCTTT. Its protein product is CASSRSTDAFF.